Included here is one TCR beta chain sequence, with context. With a J-beta primer mix and a sample-barcoded 5' primer, a second PCR ran about 7 to 12 cycles. A tag from a template-switch adaptor with 12 random nucleotides marked each cDNA molecule. Each CDR3 protein gets one entry after TCRdb re-called the 5' RACE reads with MiXCR. The sample lists roughly 700,000 distinct CDR3 sequences, approximately 25% occurring once. The data derive from a study of blood T cells in healthy people across ages. Germline CDR1 and CDR2: MNHEY and SVGEGT. Trimming removed 6 bases from V and 6 bases from J; junction bases left unmatched: 9. This CDR3 comprises 14 residues. These data were likewise used in another study, on T cells of mothers and their children. From that report: In this cohort, donors were a few healthy Caucasian mothers plus their six children.

Sequencing was carried out using blood. The sequence came from a boy aged 5-17 years in good health. This sequence joins TRBV6-2 or TRBV6-3 and TRBJ2-3, with TRBD2 matching over 7 bases. The CDR3 sequence: CASSATMGGDTQYF. Written as DNA, the CDR3 is TGTGCCAGCAGCGCGACGATGGGAGGGGATACGCAGTATTTT.